Shown below are 22 T cell receptor beta chains from a single sample sequenced in a study of shared clonotypes between healthy human individuals (dated by TCRdb to 2020 to 2021). Library preparation was by the immunoSEQ multiplex PCR assay. What TCRdb holds here is the immuneACCESS table cut down to in-frame rearrangements. Part of the clones is not present; checked against another copy, under half of the missing clones reflect an unresolved V gene, and the others are unexplained. The sample includes 2 million to 2.5 million clones, with roughly 93% observed a single time. Roughly 0.36% of the sample rests with the top ten. Sequenced: naive CD4+ T cells from PBMCs. What the cell subset or site label conveys for this sample: CD45RA+ positively selected. These receptors originate from a man aged 18 to 35 in good health. Some clones in this sample may be carry-over from other donors' samples.

V gene TRBV11-2 combines with J gene TRBJ1-3, with a tentative D call TRBD1 (5 bases). V lost 5 bases to trimming and J lost 9 bases, with 11 bases between them. Germline values: CDR1 SGHAT, CDR2 FQNNGV. This CDR3 comprises 12 residues. The CDR3, as DNA: TGTGCCAGCAGCCTCGACAGTTCCACCATATATTTT. This gives the protein CASSLDSSTIYF.

V gene TRBV5-1 combines with J gene TRBJ2-2; D gene uncertain. Deletions cut 7 bases from V and 2 bases from J, with 12 bases between. This CDR3 spans 14 amino acids. Germline V gene sequence: CDR1 SGHRS, CDR2 YFSETQ. The CDR3 DNA is TGCGCCAGCTCCCGCCCGGATAACACCGGGGAGCTGTTTTTT. Residues: CASSRPDNTGELFF.

A word on this clone: This specimen includes other DNA sequences encoding the same CDR3. The V gene is TRBV18, the J gene TRBJ2-1; no reliable D call. V lost 2 bases and J lost 10, with 9 bases in between. This CDR3 is built from 12 residues. Germline CDR1 reads KGHSH; CDR2 reads LQKENI. The CDR3 sequence is CASSPSRNEQFF. As DNA, the CDR3 is TGTGCCAGCTCACCAAGTCGAAACGAGCAGTTCTTC.

The gene calls are TRBV5-3 and TRBJ1-1; D is possibly TRBD1 (5 bases). TRBV5-3 is known as an ORF, though its function is uncertain. The V and J ends lost 0 bases and 2 bases respectively, with 20 bases between them. This CDR3 region has 18 residues. The CDR3 reads CARSLEFGRGGRNTEAFF. In DNA, the CDR3 is TGTGCCAGAAGCTTGGAATTCGGCCGGGGCGGTCGTAACACTGAAGCTTTCTTT.

With respect to this clone: The conserved final phenylalanine or tryptophan is absent from the CDR3, which likely points to a read error. The limits of the CDR3 on the DNA are not certain, so only TCRdb's listed CDR3 is given. The same CDR3 also results from other DNA sequences found in this sample. The V gene is TRBV6-5, the J gene TRBJ2-7. The CDR3 sequence runs 9 residues, both termini included. Germline V gives CDR1 MNHEY, CDR2 SVGAGI. CDR3: CASSYSVGR.

The rearrangement joins TRBV7-5 to TRBJ2-5; the table calls TRBD2, which could not be checked here. TRBV7-5 counts as a pseudogene. The CDR3 length is 14 residues. This chain's CDR3 is CVRREGWGLSAQYF. The CDR3, as DNA: TGTGTCAGAAGGGAGGGCTGGGGCCTATCGGCCCAGTACTTC.

This chain uses TRBV20-1 with TRBJ2-3; TRBD2 aligns across 10 bases. Germline CDR1 reads DFQATT; CDR2 reads SNEGSKA (reference sequence). The J segment lost 5 bases and the V segment lost 8 bases, leaving 1 base of the junction unmatched. This CDR3 contains 11 residues. CDR3: CSRTSGDTQYF. The CDR3 coding sequence is TGCAGTAGGACTAGCGGAGATACGCAGTATTTT.

This chain links TRBV4-1 with TRBJ2-1; 11 bases fit TRBD2. The CDR3 has 15 amino acids. Germline V gives CDR1 MGHRA, CDR2 YSYEKL. Trimming at V came to 6 bases and at J to 8 bases, leaving 9 bases not matched to a gene. DNA of the CDR3: TGCGCCAGCAGTCGTTCCGGACTAGCGGGCGATGAGCAGTTCTTC. Translated: CASSRSGLAGDEQFF.

This chain uses TRBV7-9 with TRBJ1-5; 8 bases are a match to TRBD1. This CDR3 has 16 residues. Unmatched junction bases numbered 8, after V lost 1 base and J lost 6 bases. Germline V gene sequence: CDR1 SEHNR, CDR2 FQNEAQ (reference sequence). CDR3 protein: CASSLETGVIRQPQHF. The DNA of the CDR3 is TGTGCCAGCAGCTTAGAGACAGGGGTTATCCGTCAGCCCCAGCATTTT.

In this sample, this clone turned up once. The rearrangement links TRBV9 to TRBJ2-1; D unresolved. The CDR3 covers 14 residues. Germline-derived CDR1 and CDR2 are SGDLS and YYNGEE. Between the trimmed V and J ends, which lost 3 bases and 6 bases, there was a span of 13 bases. The chain's CDR3 is CASSGQPETNEQFF. Here the CDR3 DNA reads TGTGCCAGCAGCGGACAACCGGAGACCAATGAGCAGTTCTTC.

The chain uses TRBV7-3 and TRBJ1-5; 8 bases are shared with TRBD1. J gave up 3 bases and V 1 base, and 11 bases lay outside the gene matches. CDR1 SGHTA and CDR2 FQGTGA come from the germline V gene. This CDR3 comprises 18 residues. The CDR3 sequence is CASSLSPGGIRNNQPQHF. For the CDR3, the DNA is TGTGCCAGCAGCTTAAGCCCAGGGGGCATAAGAAACAATCAGCCCCAGCATTTT.

The chain carries TRBV19 and TRBJ1-1, with a possible D match to TRBD1 (6 bases). The length of the CDR3 is 13 residues. Trimming took 3 bases from V and 5 from J, leaving 10 bases between them. Germline CDR1 reads LNHDA; CDR2 reads SQIVND (reference sequence). In DNA form, the CDR3 reads TGTGCCAGTAGTATCCCAGGGGAAACTGAAGCTTTCTTT. This encodes CASSIPGETEAFF.

This clone was seen a single time. The chain uses TRBV5-4 and TRBJ2-7; 8 bases are a match to TRBD2. With 0 bases clipped from V and 3 bases from J, the junction kept 11 bases outside the gene matches. The germline gives CDR1 SGHNT, CDR2 YYREEE (reference sequence). The CDR3 has 17 amino acids. CDR3 bases: TGTGCCAGCAGCTTGGTCCTTGGAGCGGGAGAACACTACGAGCAGTACTTC. Residues: CASSLVLGAGEHYEQYF.

The DNA of the CDR3 is TGCGCCAGCAGCCAGACGGGTGTGAGCTCCTACGAGCAGTACTTC. Encoded protein: CASSQTGVSSYEQYF. The V and J genes are TRBV4-3 and TRBJ2-7; D gene uncertain. Trimming pared 3 bases from V and 0 bases from J, leaving 12 bases between. CDR3 length equals 15 residues. Germline V lookup: CDR1 LGHNA, CDR2 YSLEER.

The V call is TRBV6-6, the J call TRBJ2-3; the D is unclear. CDR1 and CDR2 from the germline V gene are MNHNY and SVGAGI (reference sequence). V was trimmed by 6 bases and J by 1 base, leaving 5 bases between them. The CDR3 length is 12 residues. CDR3 region: CASSPRTDTQYF. The CDR3 DNA follows: TGTGCCAGCAGCCCACGCACAGATACGCAGTATTTT.

As DNA, the CDR3 is TGCGCCAGCAGCTTGGGATGGACAGGGAACTATGGCTACACCTTC. Translation: CASSLGWTGNYGYTF. The V call is TRBV5-1, the J call TRBJ1-2, with TRBD1 matching 8 bases. The germline V gene has CDR1 SGHRS and CDR2 YFSETQ. The CDR3 runs 15 residues. V lost 0 bases to trimming and J lost 2 bases; unmatched junction nucleotides: 3. Variable domain in full (rest from reference TRBV5-1 and TRBJ1-2): KAGVTQTPRYLIKTRGQQVTLSCSPISGHRSVSWYQQTPGQGLQFLFEYFSETQRNKGNFPGRFSGRQFSNSRSEMNVSTLELGDSALYLCASSLGWTGNYGYTFGSGTRLTVV.

The V gene is TRBV7-9, the J gene TRBJ1-1; 7 nucleotides align to TRBD1. The CDR3 has 14 residues. Germline trimming cut 5 bases from V and 7 bases from J; bases unmatched to any gene: 10. The germline V gene has CDR1 SEHNR and CDR2 FQNEAQ (reference sequence). CDR3 nucleotides: TGTGCCAGCAGCCCAGAGACGGGACAGCTTGAAGCTTTCTTT. Protein sequence: CASSPETGQLEAFF.

To note about this clone: Other DNA sequences from this sample encode an identical CDR3 as well. Written as DNA, the CDR3 is TGTGCCAGCTCACCACAGGGTGCTGGGGCCAACGTCCTGACTTTC. Translated, it gives CASSPQGAGANVLTF. V gene TRBV18 combines with J gene TRBJ2-6; the D is unclear. The CDR3 length is 15 residues. Trimming removed 1 base from V and 2 bases from J, with 6 bases in between. CDR1 and CDR2 from the germline V gene are KGHSH and LQKENI.

V gene TRBV19 combines with J gene TRBJ2-5; the D gene could be TRBD1 or TRBD2 (5 bases each). Trimming removed 5 bases at V and 4 bases at J, with 11 bases between. Germline V CDR1 and CDR2: LNHDA, SQIVND (reference sequence). The CDR3 covers 13 residues. The CDR3 here is CASSVLRGETQYF. As DNA, the CDR3 is TGTGCCAGTAGTGTTTTGAGGGGAGAGACCCAGTACTTC.

This clone was recorded only once. The gene calls are TRBV5-4 and TRBJ2-1; TRBD1 might be the D (6 bases). Germline V lookup: CDR1 SGHNT, CDR2 YYREEE (reference sequence). The V and J ends lost 3 bases and 5 bases respectively, with 18 bases between them. This CDR3 comprises 16 residues. CDR3 amino acids: CASSSNLKDSNNEQFF. CDR3 nucleotide sequence: TGTGCCAGCAGCTCAAACCTAAAGGACAGTAACAATGAGCAGTTCTTC.

The chain combines TRBV7-3 with TRBJ1-1; weak D call: TRBD1 (6 bases). The germline V and J ends were trimmed by 5 bases and 4 bases, with 14 bases remaining between them. This CDR3 spans 14 amino acids. Germline V gene sequence: CDR1 SGHTA, CDR2 FQGTGA. The CDR3 coding sequence is TGTGCCAGCAGCCAACAGGGTGAAGGCACTGAAGCTTTCTTT. Its protein is CASSQQGEGTEAFF.

This chain joins TRBV28 and TRBJ2-1; 8 bases match TRBD1. Trimming at V came to 8 bases and at J to 0 bases, leaving 9 bases not matched to a gene. This CDR3 spans 16 amino acids. Per the germline V gene, CDR1 is MDHEN and CDR2 is SYDVKM. In DNA form, the CDR3 reads TGTGCCAGCTATCCAGGGGGCTCGAGCTCCTACAATGAGCAGTTCTTC. Its translation: CASYPGGSSSYNEQFF.